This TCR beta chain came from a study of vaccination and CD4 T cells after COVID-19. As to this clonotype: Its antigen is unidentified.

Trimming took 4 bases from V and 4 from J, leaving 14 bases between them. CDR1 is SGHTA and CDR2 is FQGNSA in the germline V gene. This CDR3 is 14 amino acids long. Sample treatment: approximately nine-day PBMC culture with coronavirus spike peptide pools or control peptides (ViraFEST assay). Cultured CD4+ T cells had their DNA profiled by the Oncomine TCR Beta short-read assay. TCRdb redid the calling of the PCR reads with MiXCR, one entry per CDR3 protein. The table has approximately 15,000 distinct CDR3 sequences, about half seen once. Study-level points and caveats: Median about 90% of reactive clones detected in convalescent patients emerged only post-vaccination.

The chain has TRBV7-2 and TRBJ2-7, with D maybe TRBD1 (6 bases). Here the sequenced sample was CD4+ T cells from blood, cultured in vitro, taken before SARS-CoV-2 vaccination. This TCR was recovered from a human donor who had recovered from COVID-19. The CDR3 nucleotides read TGTGCCAGCAGCTCCCAGGGACAAGGGTACGAGCAGTACTTC. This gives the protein CASSSQGQGYEQYF.